The TCR beta chain described here comes from a study of T cells in Graves' hyperthyroidism and ophthalmopathy. This clonotype was seen repeatedly, ten times or more. This CDR3 is 14 amino acids long. The germline gives CDR1 SGHVS, CDR2 FQNEAQ. V dropped 4 bases and J dropped 5 bases, with 15 bases sitting between them. TCR beta CDR3 regions were amplified from RNA. The HTBI primer set served for first-round RT-PCR of the TCR CDR3. TCRdb itself ran the multiplex PCR reads through MiXCR, one entry per CDR3 protein. The sample includes about 360,000 distinct CDR3 sequences, roughly 25% of them seen just once.

Sequencing used blood. This sequence joins TRBV7-8 and TRBJ2-7; D possibly corresponds to TRBD2 (6 bases). The source of this sequence is a man aged 50-59 years with Graves' hyperthyroidism. The CDR3 spells CASSSTTRADEQYF. CDR3 DNA: TGTGCCAGCAGCTCCACGACTAGAGCGGACGAGCAGTACTTC.